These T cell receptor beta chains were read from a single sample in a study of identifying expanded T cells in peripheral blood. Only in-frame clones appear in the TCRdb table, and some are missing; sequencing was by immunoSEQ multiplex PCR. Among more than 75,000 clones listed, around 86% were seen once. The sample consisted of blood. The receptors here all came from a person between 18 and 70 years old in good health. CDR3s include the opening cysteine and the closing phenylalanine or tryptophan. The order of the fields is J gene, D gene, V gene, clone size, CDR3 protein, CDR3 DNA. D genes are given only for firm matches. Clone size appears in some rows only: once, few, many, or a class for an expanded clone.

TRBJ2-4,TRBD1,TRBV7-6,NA,CASSPPGTGGDIQYF,TGTGCCAGCAGCCCACCCGGGACAGGGGGAGACATTCAGTACTTC
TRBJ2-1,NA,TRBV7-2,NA,CASSLGLGEQFF,TGTGCCAGCAGCTTAGGGCTGGGGGAGCAGTTCTTC
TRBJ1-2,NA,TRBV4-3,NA,CASSQRGAVGPDYGYTF,TGCGCCAGCAGCCAAAGGGGGGCCGTAGGTCCTGACTATGGCTACACCTTC
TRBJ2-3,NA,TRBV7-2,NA,CASSLGRHLSTDTQYF,TGTGCCAGCAGCTTAGGTCGGCACTTAAGCACAGATACGCAGTATTTT
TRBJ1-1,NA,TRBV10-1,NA,CASSEDRRERGEAFF,TGCGCCAGCAGTGAGGACCGACGGGAGAGGGGTGAAGCTTTCTTT
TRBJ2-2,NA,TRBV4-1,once,CASSHREGDTGELFF,TGCGCCAGCAGCCACAGAGAGGGGGACACCGGGGAGCTGTTTTTT
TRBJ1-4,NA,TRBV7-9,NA,CASSFFGTGSEKLFF,TGTGCCAGCAGCTTCTTCGGAACAGGGTCCGAAAAACTGTTTTTT
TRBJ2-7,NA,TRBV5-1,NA,CASSLGSVTYEQYF,TGCGCCAGCAGCTTGGGCTCGGTTACCTACGAGCAGTACTTC
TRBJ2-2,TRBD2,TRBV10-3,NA,CATTPGLADLTGELFF,TGTGCCACGACACCGGGACTAGCGGACCTCACCGGGGAGCTGTTTTTT
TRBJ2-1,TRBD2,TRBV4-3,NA,CASSPGGRGTYNEQFF,TGCGCCAGCAGCCCGGGGGGGCGGGGAACCTACAATGAGCAGTTCTTC
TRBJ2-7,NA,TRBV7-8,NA,CASSFTAGPILYEQYF,TGTGCCAGCAGCTTTACGGCCGGTCCCATCTTATACGAGCAGTACTTC
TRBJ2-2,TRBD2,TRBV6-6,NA,CASSYGGGTGELFF,TGTGCCAGCAGTTACGGCGGGGGCACCGGGGAGCTGTTTTTT
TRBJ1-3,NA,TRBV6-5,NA,CASSYGDTIYF,TGTGCCAGCAGTTACGGGGATACCATATATTTT
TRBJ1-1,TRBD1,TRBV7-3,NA,CASSLTPTGPNTEAFF,TGTGCCAGCAGCTTAACCCCGACAGGGCCGAACACTGAAGCTTTCTTT
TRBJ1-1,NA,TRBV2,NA,CASSETVPTEAFF,TGTGCCAGCAGTGAGACGGTCCCCACTGAAGCTTTCTTT
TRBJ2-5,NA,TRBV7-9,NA,CASSLDLQGHGGETQYF,TGTGCCAGCAGCTTAGACCTCCAGGGCCATGGTGGGGAGACCCAGTACTTC
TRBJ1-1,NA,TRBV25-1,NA,CASSKLNTEAFF,TGTGCCAGCAGTAAGCTGAACACTGAAGCTTTCTTT
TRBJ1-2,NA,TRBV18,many,CASSSDVYGYTF,TGTGCCAGCTCATCGGACGTCTATGGCTACACCTTC
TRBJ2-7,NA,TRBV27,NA,CASRGGEGEQYF,TGTGCCTCCAGGGGGGGGGAGGGCGAGCAGTACTTC
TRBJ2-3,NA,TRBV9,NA,CASSTGGFSTDTQYF,TGTGCCAGCAGCACCGGGGGATTTAGCACAGATACGCAGTATTTT
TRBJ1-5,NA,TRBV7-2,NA,CASSLVRNSNQPQHF,TGTGCCAGCAGCTTAGTCCGCAATAGCAATCAGCCCCAGCATTTT
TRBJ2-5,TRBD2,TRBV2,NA,CASRSWGLAGEVGETQYF,TGTGCCAGCAGATCCTGGGGACTAGCGGGGGAGGTAGGGGAGACCCAGTACTTC
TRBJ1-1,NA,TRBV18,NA,CASSPTVNTEAFF,TGTGCCAGCTCACCAACTGTGAACACTGAAGCTTTCTTT
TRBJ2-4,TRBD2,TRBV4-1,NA,CASSQGLAGGLAKNIQYF,TGCGCCAGCAGCCAAGGACTAGCGGGGGGACTAGCCAAAAACATTCAGTACTTC
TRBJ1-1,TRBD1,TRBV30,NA,CAWETGINTEAFF,TGTGCCTGGGAGACAGGGATTAACACTGAAGCTTTCTTT
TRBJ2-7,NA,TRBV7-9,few,CASSLVSPSPSEQYF,TGTGCCAGCAGCTTAGTGAGTCCGTCCCCAAGCGAGCAGTACTTC
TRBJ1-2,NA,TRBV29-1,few,CSVGGRTGIYGYTF,TGCAGCGTTGGCGGACGTACGGGGATCTATGGCTACACCTTC
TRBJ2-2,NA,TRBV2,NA,CASSYGTANTGELFF,TGTGCCAGCAGCTATGGGACGGCGAACACCGGGGAGCTGTTTTTT
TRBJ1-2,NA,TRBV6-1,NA,CASGGHYGYTF,TGTGCCAGCGGGGGCCATTATGGCTACACCTTC
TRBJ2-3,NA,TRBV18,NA,CASFSTGSGRNADTQYF,TGTGCCAGTTTTTCGACGGGGTCGGGGCGTAATGCAGATACGCAGTATTTT
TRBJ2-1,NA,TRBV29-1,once,CSVEDLRGPHEQFF,TGCAGCGTTGAAGACTTGCGGGGGCCCCATGAGCAGTTCTTC
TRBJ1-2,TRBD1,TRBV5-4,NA,CASSAGPGTVEYGYTF,TGTGCCAGCAGTGCTGGTCCCGGGACAGTGGAGTATGGCTACACCTTC
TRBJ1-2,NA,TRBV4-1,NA,CASSQVGVNYGYTF,TGCGCCAGCAGCCAAGTGGGGGTTAACTATGGCTACACCTTC
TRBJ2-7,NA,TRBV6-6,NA,CASSRGAVYEQYF,TGTGCCAGCAGCCGCGGGGCAGTTTATGAGCAGTACTTC
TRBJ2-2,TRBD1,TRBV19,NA,CASSIRGQTGELFF,TGTGCCAGTAGTATCAGGGGGCAAACCGGGGAGCTGTTTTTT
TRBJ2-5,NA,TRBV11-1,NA,CASSLDRAQTQYF,TGTGCCAGCAGCTTAGACCGGGCGCAGACCCAGTACTTC
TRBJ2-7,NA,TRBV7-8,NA,CASSSATREYF,TGTGCCAGCAGCTCCGCCACCCGGGAGTACTTC
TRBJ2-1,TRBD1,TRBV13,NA,CASSVYRGNEQFF,TGTGCCAGCAGCGTTTACAGGGGAAATGAGCAGTTCTTC
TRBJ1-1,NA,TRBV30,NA,CAWSGGNTEAFF,TGTGCCTGGAGTGGGGGGAACACTGAAGCTTTCTTT
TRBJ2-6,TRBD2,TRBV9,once,CASSVSGNSGANVLTF,TGTGCCAGCAGCGTAAGCGGGAACTCTGGGGCCAACGTCCTGACTTTC
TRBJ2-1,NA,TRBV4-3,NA,CASSQGVGTGNEQFF,TGCGCCAGCAGCCAAGGAGTTGGCACTGGGAATGAGCAGTTCTTC
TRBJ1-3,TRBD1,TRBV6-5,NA,CASSRQGRSGNTIYF,TGTGCCAGCAGCCGACAGGGCCGCTCTGGAAACACCATATATTTT
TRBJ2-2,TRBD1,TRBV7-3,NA,CASSPSPDRVRAGELFF,TGTGCCAGCAGCCCCTCCCCGGACAGGGTTAGGGCCGGGGAGCTGTTTTTT
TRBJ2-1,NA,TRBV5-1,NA,CASSRQPTNNEQFF,TGCGCCAGCAGTCGACAACCTACAAACAATGAGCAGTTCTTC
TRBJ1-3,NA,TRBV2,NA,CASGPQEHSGNTIYF,TGTGCCAGCGGACCCCAGGAGCACTCTGGAAACACCATATATTTT
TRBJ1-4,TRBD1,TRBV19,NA,CAPGQETNEKLFF,TGTGCCCCGGGACAGGAAACTAATGAAAAACTGTTTTTT
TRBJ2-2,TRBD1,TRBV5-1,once,CASSLWTGTNTGELFF,TGCGCCAGCAGCTTATGGACAGGGACAAACACCGGGGAGCTGTTTTTT